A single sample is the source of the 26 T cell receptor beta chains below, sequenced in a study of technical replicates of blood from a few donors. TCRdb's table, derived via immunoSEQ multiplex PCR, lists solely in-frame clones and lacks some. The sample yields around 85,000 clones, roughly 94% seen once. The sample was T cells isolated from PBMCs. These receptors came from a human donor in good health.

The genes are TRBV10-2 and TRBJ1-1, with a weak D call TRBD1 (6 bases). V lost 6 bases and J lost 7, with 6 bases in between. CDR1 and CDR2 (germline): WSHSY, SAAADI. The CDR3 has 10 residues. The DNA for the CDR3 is TGCGCCAGCAGACAGGGTGAAGCTTTCTTT. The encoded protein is CASRQGEAFF.

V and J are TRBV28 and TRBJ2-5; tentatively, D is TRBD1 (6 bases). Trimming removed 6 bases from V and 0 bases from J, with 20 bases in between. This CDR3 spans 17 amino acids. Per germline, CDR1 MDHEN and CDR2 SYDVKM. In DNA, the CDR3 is TGTGCCAGCAGCCGTCGATTTTGGACAGAGTACCAAGAGACCCAGTACTTC. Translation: CASSRRFWTEYQETQYF.

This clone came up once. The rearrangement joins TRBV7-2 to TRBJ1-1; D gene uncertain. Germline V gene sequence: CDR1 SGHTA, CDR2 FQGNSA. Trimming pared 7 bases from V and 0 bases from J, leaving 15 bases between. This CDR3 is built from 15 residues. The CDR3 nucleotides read TGTGCCAGCACCGTCCAGGTCTCCATGAACACTGAAGCTTTCTTT. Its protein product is CASTVQVSMNTEAFF.

The CDR3 nucleotides are TGCGCCAGCAGCTTGTCCCGGCAGTACAGCAACGAGCAGTACTTC. As protein: CASSLSRQYSNEQYF. V usage is TRBV5-1 and J usage is TRBJ2-7; D unclear. This CDR3 spans 15 amino acids. The V and J ends lost 1 base and 5 bases respectively, with 16 bases between them. Germline V lookup: CDR1 SGHRS, CDR2 YFSETQ.

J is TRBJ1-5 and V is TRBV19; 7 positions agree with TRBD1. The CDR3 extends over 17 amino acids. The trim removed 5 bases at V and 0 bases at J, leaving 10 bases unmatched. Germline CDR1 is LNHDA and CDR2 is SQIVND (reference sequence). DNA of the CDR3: TGTGCCAGTAGTCCTCCCATCGACAGGGATAGCAATCAGCCCCAGCATTTT. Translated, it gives CASSPPIDRDSNQPQHF.

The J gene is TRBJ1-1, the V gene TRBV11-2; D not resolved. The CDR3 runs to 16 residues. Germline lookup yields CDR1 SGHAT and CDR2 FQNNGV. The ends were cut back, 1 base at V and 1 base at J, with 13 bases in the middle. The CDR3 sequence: CASSLVFPDKNTEAFF. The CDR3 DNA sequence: TGTGCCAGCAGCTTAGTTTTTCCAGATAAGAACACTGAAGCTTTCTTT.

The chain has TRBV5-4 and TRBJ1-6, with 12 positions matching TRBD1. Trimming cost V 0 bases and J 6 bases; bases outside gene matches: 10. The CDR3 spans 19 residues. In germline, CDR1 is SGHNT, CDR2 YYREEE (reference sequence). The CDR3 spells CASSLDGTGGVLSNSPLHF. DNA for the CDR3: TGTGCCAGCAGCTTGGACGGGACAGGGGGCGTACTAAGTAATTCACCCCTCCACTTT.

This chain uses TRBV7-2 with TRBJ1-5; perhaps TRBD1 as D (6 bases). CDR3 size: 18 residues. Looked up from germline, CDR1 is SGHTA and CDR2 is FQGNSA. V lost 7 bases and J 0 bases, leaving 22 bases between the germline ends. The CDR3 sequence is CASTLSTQGRYSNQPQHF. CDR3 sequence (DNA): TGTGCCAGCACCCTTTCCACACAGGGAAGATATAGCAATCAGCCCCAGCATTTT.

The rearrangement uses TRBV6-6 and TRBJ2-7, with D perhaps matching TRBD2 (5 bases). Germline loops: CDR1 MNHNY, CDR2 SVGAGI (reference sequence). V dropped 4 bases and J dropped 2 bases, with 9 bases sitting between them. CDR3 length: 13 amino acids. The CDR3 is CASSSQLAYEQYF. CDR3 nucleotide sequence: TGTGCCAGCAGTTCCCAACTAGCCTACGAGCAGTACTTC.

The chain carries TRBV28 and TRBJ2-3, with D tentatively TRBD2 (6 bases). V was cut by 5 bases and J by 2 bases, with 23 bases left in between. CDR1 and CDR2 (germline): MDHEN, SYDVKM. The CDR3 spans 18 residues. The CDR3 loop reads CASSTSHRLGGYTDTQYF. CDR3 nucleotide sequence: TGTGCCAGCAGTACCTCCCACCGCCTAGGAGGGTACACAGATACGCAGTATTTT.

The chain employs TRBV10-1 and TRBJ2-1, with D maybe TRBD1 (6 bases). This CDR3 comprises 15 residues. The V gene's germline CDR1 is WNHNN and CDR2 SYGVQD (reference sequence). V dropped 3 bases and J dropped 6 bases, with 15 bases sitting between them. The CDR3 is CASSDGQGIVNEQFF. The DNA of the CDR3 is TGCGCCAGCAGTGATGGGCAGGGGATCGTCAATGAGCAGTTCTTC.

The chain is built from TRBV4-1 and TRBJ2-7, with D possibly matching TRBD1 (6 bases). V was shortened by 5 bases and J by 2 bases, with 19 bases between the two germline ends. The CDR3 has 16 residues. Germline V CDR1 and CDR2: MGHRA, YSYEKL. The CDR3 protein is CASSFRQEGAPYEQYF. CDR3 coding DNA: TGCGCCAGCAGCTTTCGACAGGAAGGGGCCCCCTACGAGCAGTACTTC.

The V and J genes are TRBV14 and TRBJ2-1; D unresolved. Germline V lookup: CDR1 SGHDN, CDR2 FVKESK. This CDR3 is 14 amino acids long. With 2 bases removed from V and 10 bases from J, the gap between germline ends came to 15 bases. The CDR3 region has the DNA TGTGCCAGCAGCCAACGGCTCTCCGGGTACGAGCAGTTCTTC. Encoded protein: CASSQRLSGYEQFF.

The CDR3 bases are TGCAGCGTTACCCACGCGCCGGGACATTCCGCGTCCTACGAGCAGTACTTC. Protein product: CSVTHAPGHSASYEQYF. The V gene is TRBV29-1, the J gene TRBJ2-7, with D possibly being TRBD1 (6 bases). This CDR3 spans 17 amino acids. V was shortened by 5 bases and J by 1 base, with 24 bases between the two germline ends. Germline V gene sequence: CDR1 SQVTM, CDR2 ANQGSEA.

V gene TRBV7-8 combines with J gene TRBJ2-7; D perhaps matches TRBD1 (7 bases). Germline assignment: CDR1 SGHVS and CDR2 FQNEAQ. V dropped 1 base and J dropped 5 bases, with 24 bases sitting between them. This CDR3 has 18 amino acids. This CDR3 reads CASSLGAGTERSIHEQYF. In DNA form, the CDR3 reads TGTGCCAGCAGCTTAGGGGCGGGGACAGAGAGAAGCATACACGAGCAGTACTTC.

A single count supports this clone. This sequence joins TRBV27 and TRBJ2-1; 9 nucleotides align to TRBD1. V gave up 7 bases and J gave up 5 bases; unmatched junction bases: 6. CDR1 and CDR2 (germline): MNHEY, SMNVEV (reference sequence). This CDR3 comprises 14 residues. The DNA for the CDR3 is TGTGCCAGCAAATTGGGACAGGGCAACAATGAGCAGTTCTTC. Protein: CASKLGQGNNEQFF.

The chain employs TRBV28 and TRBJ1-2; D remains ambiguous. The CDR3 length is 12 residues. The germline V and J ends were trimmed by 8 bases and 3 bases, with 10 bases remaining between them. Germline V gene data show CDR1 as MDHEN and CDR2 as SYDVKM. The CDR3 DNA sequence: TGTGCCAGCCGTGAGGGCTACTATGGCTACACCTTC. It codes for CASREGYYGYTF.

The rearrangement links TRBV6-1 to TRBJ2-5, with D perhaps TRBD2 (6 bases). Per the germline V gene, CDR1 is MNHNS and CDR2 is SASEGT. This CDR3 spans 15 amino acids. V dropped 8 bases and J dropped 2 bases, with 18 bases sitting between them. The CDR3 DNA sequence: TGTGCCAGCCCCCGGGGTAGCGGAGTTCAAGAGACCCAGTACTTC. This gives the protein CASPRGSGVQETQYF.

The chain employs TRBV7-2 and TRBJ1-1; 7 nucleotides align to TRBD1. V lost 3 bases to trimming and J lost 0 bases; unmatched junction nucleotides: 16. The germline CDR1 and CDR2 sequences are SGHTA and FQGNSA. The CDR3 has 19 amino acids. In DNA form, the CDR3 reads TGTGCCAGCAGCTTCGAACTCGACAGGGAAGGAGCCATGAACACTGAAGCTTTCTTT. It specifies CASSFELDREGAMNTEAFF.

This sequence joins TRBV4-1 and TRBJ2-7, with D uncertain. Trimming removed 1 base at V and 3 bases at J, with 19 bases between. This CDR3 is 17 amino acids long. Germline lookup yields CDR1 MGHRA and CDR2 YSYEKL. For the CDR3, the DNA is TGCGCCAGCAGCCAAGGTCCCCCGGAAGAGGCTGACTACGAGCAGTACTTC. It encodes CASSQGPPEEADYEQYF.

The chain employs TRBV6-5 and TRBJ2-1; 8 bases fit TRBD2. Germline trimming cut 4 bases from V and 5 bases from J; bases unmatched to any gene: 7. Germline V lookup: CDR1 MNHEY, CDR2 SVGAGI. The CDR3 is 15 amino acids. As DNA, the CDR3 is TGTGCCAGCAGTTCTCCGGGACTAGGTAACAATGAGCAGTTCTTC. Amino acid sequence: CASSSPGLGNNEQFF.

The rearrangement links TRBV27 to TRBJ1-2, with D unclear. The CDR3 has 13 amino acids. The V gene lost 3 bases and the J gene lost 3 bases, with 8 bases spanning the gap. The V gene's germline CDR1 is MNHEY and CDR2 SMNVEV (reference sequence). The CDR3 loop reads CASSLYSDYGYTF. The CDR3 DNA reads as TGTGCCAGCAGTTTGTACAGTGACTATGGCTACACCTTC.

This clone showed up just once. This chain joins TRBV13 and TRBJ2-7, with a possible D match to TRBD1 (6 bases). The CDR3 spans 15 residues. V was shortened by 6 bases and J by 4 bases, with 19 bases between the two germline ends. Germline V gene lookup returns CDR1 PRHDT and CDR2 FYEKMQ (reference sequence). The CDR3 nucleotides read TGTGCCAGCAGGGACTCCATGGGGGCCCTTTACGAGCAGTACTTC. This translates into CASRDSMGALYEQYF.

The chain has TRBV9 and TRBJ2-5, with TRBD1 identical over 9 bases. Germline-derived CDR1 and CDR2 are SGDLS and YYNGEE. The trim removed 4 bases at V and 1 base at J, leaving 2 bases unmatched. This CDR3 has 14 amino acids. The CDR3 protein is CASSRGQGQETQYF. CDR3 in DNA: TGTGCCAGCAGCAGGGGACAGGGCCAAGAGACCCAGTACTTC.

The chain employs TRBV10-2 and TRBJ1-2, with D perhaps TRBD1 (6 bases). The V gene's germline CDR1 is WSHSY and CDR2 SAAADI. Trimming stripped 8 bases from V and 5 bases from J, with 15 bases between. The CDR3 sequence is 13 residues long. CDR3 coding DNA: TGCGCCAGCTCGGACAGCCCAGGGTATGGCTACACCTTC. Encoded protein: CASSDSPGYGYTF.

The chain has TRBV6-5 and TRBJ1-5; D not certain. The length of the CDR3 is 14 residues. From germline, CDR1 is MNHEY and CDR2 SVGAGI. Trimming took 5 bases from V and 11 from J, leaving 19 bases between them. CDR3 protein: CASSTGEGPEAQHF. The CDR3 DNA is TGTGCCAGCAGTACCGGGGAGGGTCCGGAAGCCCAGCATTTT.